These 26 T cell receptor beta chains came from one sample sequenced in a study of shared clonotypes between healthy human individuals. The data were produced by immunoSEQ multiplex PCR, yet TCRdb's version contains in-frame clones alone and is incomplete. In the table there are some 1.1 million clones, roughly 80% of which are singletons. The sequencing input was memory CD4+ T cells from PBMCs. Subset described: CD45RA-negative fraction. Source of these receptors: a man between 18 and 35 years old in good health. Some clones in this sample may be carry-over from other donors' samples.

This chain uses TRBV5-6 with TRBJ2-7; 7 bases align to TRBD2. J was trimmed by 9 bases and V by 4 bases; bases with no gene match: 22. The CDR3 loop spans 17 amino acids. The germline gives CDR1 SGHDT, CDR2 YYEEEE. The chain's CDR3 is CASSAWQLREPEDGQYF. CDR3 coding DNA: TGTGCCAGCAGCGCCTGGCAATTGCGGGAGCCGGAGGACGGGCAGTACTTC.

The V gene is TRBV5-1, the J gene TRBJ1-1; D is unresolved. The CDR3 consists of 17 residues. The germline CDR1 and CDR2 sequences are SGHRS and YFSETQ. The V and J ends lost 4 bases and 5 bases respectively, with 24 bases between them. This CDR3 is CASSLGLDSQRWTEAFF. The CDR3 DNA reads TGCGCCAGCAGCCTGGGGTTGGACTCTCAGCGGTGGACTGAAGCTTTCTTT.

This clone came up once. The chain has TRBV10-1 and TRBJ2-7, with D tentatively TRBD1 (5 bases). Germline assignment: CDR1 WNHNN and CDR2 SYGVQD (reference sequence). There are 14 residues in the CDR3. V was shortened by 2 bases and J by 3 bases, with 11 bases between the two germline ends. DNA for the CDR3: TGCGCCAGCAGTGAGGGACCGACAGACTACGAGCAGTACTTC. Translated: CASSEGPTDYEQYF.

The genes are TRBV28 and TRBJ2-7; D is undetermined. CDR3 length equals 14 residues. The V end was cut by 4 bases, the J end by 6 bases, with 16 bases between. Per germline, CDR1 MDHEN and CDR2 SYDVKM. CDR3 nucleotide sequence: TGTGCCAGCAGTTGGTGGGCCGGGCTGGCCGAGCAGTACTTC. This translates into CASSWWAGLAEQYF.

This chain uses TRBV5-1 with TRBJ2-5; D remains unclear. This CDR3 is built from 13 residues. V was cut by 4 bases and J by 1 base, with 8 bases left in between. Germline loops: CDR1 SGHRS, CDR2 YFSETQ. The CDR3 region is CASSKGSQETQYF. CDR3 DNA sequence: TGCGCCAGCAGCAAAGGAAGCCAAGAGACCCAGTACTTC. The complete variable domain, with remaining parts taken from reference TRBV5-1 and TRBJ2-5, reads KAGVTQTPRYLIKTRGQQVTLSCSPISGHRSVSWYQQTPGQGLQFLFEYFSETQRNKGNFPGRFSGRQFSNSRSEMNVSTLELGDSALYLCASSKGSQETQYFGPGTRLLVL.

The CDR3, as DNA: TGTGCCAGCAGCCTCGGACTATACCTGTACAATGAGCAGTTCTTC. Translation gives CASSLGLYLYNEQFF. J is TRBJ2-1 and V is TRBV5-5; D is possibly TRBD2 (6 bases). The germline gives CDR1 SGHKS, CDR2 YYEKEE (reference sequence). The CDR3 runs to 15 residues. Trimming took off 4 bases at V and 4 bases at J, with 15 bases between the two ends.

The chain combines TRBV28 with TRBJ2-3; D is perhaps TRBD2 (5 bases). The germline V gene encodes CDR1 MDHEN and CDR2 SYDVKM. CDR3 length equals 16 residues. V lost 6 bases, J lost 6 bases, and 22 bases lay in between. The CDR3 sequence is CASSSPRLAPRDTQYF. CDR3 DNA: TGTGCCAGCAGCTCCCCAAGGTTAGCGCCGAGGGATACGCAGTATTTT.

This clone was recorded many times. The CDR3, as DNA: TGTGCCAGCAGCGTCAGGGGAATCTACAATGAGCAGTTCTTC. Translated, it gives CASSVRGIYNEQFF. The chain uses TRBV4-2 and TRBJ2-1; possible D gene TRBD1, 6 bases. CDR1 is LGHNA, CDR2 YNFKEQ, per germline. V was shortened by 5 bases and J by 3 bases, with 11 bases between the two germline ends. The CDR3 is 14 amino acids.

The chain carries TRBV4-1 and TRBJ2-3; D is undetermined. Germline loops: CDR1 MGHRA, CDR2 YSYEKL. The CDR3 covers 14 residues. V shed 4 bases and J shed 0 bases, with 8 bases lying between them. This CDR3 is CASSLPTSTDTQYF. DNA for the CDR3: TGCGCCAGCAGCCTACCGACTAGCACAGATACGCAGTATTTT.

The V gene is TRBV9, the J gene TRBJ2-7; 10 nucleotides line up with TRBD2. The V gene's germline CDR1 is SGDLS and CDR2 YYNGEE. The CDR3 consists of 14 residues. V lost 3 bases and J lost 9; bases outside the gene matches: 9. The DNA of the CDR3 is TGTGCCAGCAGCGAGACTAGCGGGCCGGGGAGGCAGTACTTC. Translation gives CASSETSGPGRQYF.

The CDR3 DNA sequence: TGTGCCAGCAGCCCGACCTGGGACATTAACTATGGCTACACCTTC. Amino acid sequence: CASSPTWDINYGYTF. This rearrangement joins TRBV11-2 to TRBJ1-2, with a possible D match to TRBD1 (6 bases). This CDR3 is built from 15 residues. Deletions cut 5 bases from V and 1 base from J, with 14 bases between. Germline V gene lookup returns CDR1 SGHAT and CDR2 FQNNGV.

V is TRBV6-5 and J is TRBJ2-7, with no clear D. Germline V CDR1 and CDR2: MNHEY, SVGAGI. V lost 2 bases to trimming and J lost 0 bases, with 11 bases between them. The CDR3 is made up of 15 amino acids. CDR3 DNA sequence: TGTGCCAGCAGTTACGAGGCGGCGAGCTCCTACGAGCAGTACTTC. Amino acid sequence: CASSYEAASSYEQYF.

V gene TRBV20-1 combines with J gene TRBJ2-5, with D uncertain. V was cut by 5 bases and J by 5 bases, with 9 bases left in between. Germline V gives CDR1 DFQATT, CDR2 SNEGSKA (reference sequence). There are 11 residues in the CDR3. Here the CDR3 DNA reads TGCAGTGCTCAGATGGGGGAGACCCAGTACTTC. Its translation is CSAQMGETQYF.

The chain uses TRBV7-8 and TRBJ2-7, with D uncertain. V lost 2 bases and J 4 bases, leaving 6 bases between the germline ends. This CDR3 comprises 12 residues. Germline V gives CDR1 SGHVS, CDR2 FQNEAQ. This chain's CDR3 is CASSLSRYEQYF. CDR3 nucleotide sequence: TGTGCCAGCAGCTTATCTCGGTACGAGCAGTACTTC.

CDR3: CASSLRRANTGELFF. The CDR3 DNA reads TGTGCCAGCAGCTTGCGGCGGGCGAACACCGGGGAGCTGTTTTTT. The genes are TRBV7-9 and TRBJ2-2, with a weak D call TRBD2 (5 bases). Trimming shortened V by 3 bases and J by 0 bases, and 8 bases separated the two germline ends. CDR3 length: 15 amino acids. Germline-derived CDR1 and CDR2 are SEHNR and FQNEAQ (reference sequence).

The gene calls are TRBV5-4 and TRBJ2-2; 8 positions match TRBD1. The ends lost 4 bases at V and 6 bases at J; junction bases unmatched: 8. Germline V gene sequence: CDR1 SGHNT, CDR2 YYREEE (reference sequence). This CDR3 region has 15 residues. In DNA, the CDR3 is TGTGCCAGCAGCAAAGGACAGGGTTTTCCCGGGGAGCTGTTTTTT. Amino acids: CASSKGQGFPGELFF.

V is TRBV10-1 and J is TRBJ2-1; 8 bases are a match to TRBD2. CDR1 WNHNN and CDR2 SYGVQD come from the germline V gene (reference sequence). With V trimmed by 10 bases and J by 2 bases, 16 bases remained unmatched. CDR3 length: 17 residues. CDR3 sequence: CATPTHRVGLAYNEQFF. CDR3 nucleotide sequence: TGCGCCACCCCCACTCACCGTGTGGGACTAGCCTACAATGAGCAGTTCTTC.

The chain recombines TRBV7-2 with TRBJ2-5, with 7 nucleotides matching TRBD1. The J call may be mistaken, given a closer DNA end match to TRBJ2-7. The germline V gene has CDR1 SGHTA and CDR2 FQGNSA. CDR3 length: 14 amino acids. The CDR3 nucleotides read TGTGCCAGCAGCTTACGACAGGGTCCCTACGAGCAGTACTTC. Protein: CASSLRQGPYEQYF.

This sequence joins TRBV5-1 and TRBJ2-2; D is undetermined. The CDR3 runs 14 residues. Trimming left V 4 bases short and J 5 bases short, with 12 bases between. The germline V gene encodes CDR1 SGHRS and CDR2 YFSETQ. The CDR3 sequence: CASSTFLRTGELFF. In DNA form, the CDR3 reads TGCGCCAGCAGCACCTTTCTAAGGACCGGGGAGCTGTTTTTT.

The chain employs TRBV25-1 and TRBJ2-5; 7 nucleotides line up with TRBD2. The end of the DNA is better explained by TRBJ2-7, so the J call may be wrong. CDR3 length: 16 amino acids. CDR1 and CDR2 (germline): MGHDK, SYGVNS. CDR3: CASRDWGNSGAYEQYF. CDR3 DNA: TGTGCCAGCAGGGATTGGGGTAACAGCGGGGCCTACGAGCAGTACTTC.

The genes are TRBV7-9 and TRBJ2-7; TRBD1 or TRBD2 may be the D gene (6 bases each). CDR1 is SEHNR and CDR2 is FQNEAQ in the germline V gene (reference sequence). V lost 5 bases and J lost 5, with 16 bases in between. The CDR3 is made up of 14 amino acids. The CDR3 DNA follows: TGTGCCAGCAGCCCCATGGGGGGCCCCGACGAGCAGTACTTC. It is translated as CASSPMGGPDEQYF.

The chain has TRBV5-1 and TRBJ1-4, with no clear D. V lost 0 bases to trimming and J lost 0 bases, with 12 bases between them. The CDR3 runs 17 residues. The germline V gene has CDR1 SGHRS and CDR2 YFSETQ. DNA of the CDR3: TGCGCCAGCAGCTTGGCCGGCAGATCTGCAACTAATGAAAAACTGTTTTTT. This encodes CASSLAGRSATNEKLFF.

V and J are TRBV7-3 and TRBJ2-1; D assignment may be TRBD1 or TRBD2 (5 bases each). There are 15 residues in the CDR3. Germline V gene data show CDR1 as SGHTA and CDR2 as FQGTGA. V was shortened by 5 bases and J by 2 bases, with 13 bases between the two germline ends. CDR3 nucleotides: TGTGCCAGCAGCCTCCACCGGGACGCCTACAATGAGCAGTTCTTC. Translated, it gives CASSLHRDAYNEQFF.

This clone was picked up one time. The rearrangement links TRBV19 to TRBJ1-1; 7 bases map to TRBD1. This CDR3 is 15 amino acids long. Looked up from germline, CDR1 is LNHDA and CDR2 is SQIVND (reference sequence). V was pared by 5 bases and J by 0 bases, with 6 bases of the junction left unmatched. CDR3 loop: CASSAKTGLNTEAFF. The CDR3 DNA sequence: TGTGCCAGTAGTGCCAAGACAGGGCTGAACACTGAAGCTTTCTTT.

Note on this clone: This CDR3 is also generated by other DNA sequences in the sample. This CDR3 reads CASSGAGEKLFF. CDR3 nucleotide sequence: TGTGCCAGCAGCGGTGCAGGGGAAAAACTGTTTTTT. This sequence joins TRBV2 and TRBJ1-4, with TRBD1 as a possible D gene (5 bases). Trimming shortened V by 6 bases and J by 8 bases, and 10 bases separated the two germline ends. The CDR3 runs to 12 residues. CDR1 is SNHLY, CDR2 FYNNEI, per germline.

In this sample, this clone turned up once. This rearrangement joins TRBV28 to TRBJ1-2; D gene ambiguous. Trimming took off 2 bases at V and 4 bases at J, with 8 bases between the two ends. The CDR3 consists of 13 residues. Per germline, CDR1 MDHEN and CDR2 SYDVKM. The CDR3 is CASSLIGLYGYTF. The DNA of the CDR3 is TGTGCCAGCAGTTTAATTGGGCTCTATGGCTACACCTTC.